Presented here are 28 T cell receptor beta chains from one specimen sequenced in a study of blood T cell repertoires in COVID-19. Sequencing was performed with immunoSEQ multiplex PCR; in TCRdb, only in-frame clones are kept and a portion is missing. This sample has roughly 150,000 clones, with 80% found just once. The source material was peripheral blood. These receptors were obtained from a man aged 55 to 70 with acute or convalescent COVID-19.

This clone was observed a handful of times. The chain has TRBV30 and TRBJ1-6, with TRBD1 identical over 9 bases. Germline trimming cut 5 bases from V and 7 bases from J; bases unmatched to any gene: 3. Germline V gene lookup returns CDR1 GTSNPN and CDR2 SVGIG (reference sequence). The CDR3 has 13 amino acids. For the CDR3, the DNA is TGTGCCTGGGGGACAGGGCCGAATTCACCCCTCCACTTT. It encodes CAWGTGPNSPLHF.

This clone was observed a handful of times. The J gene is TRBJ2-6, the V gene TRBV28; the match to TRBD1 covers 7 bases. Germline CDR1 MDHEN, CDR2 SYDVKM. The CDR3 totals 15 residues. V gave up 4 bases and J gave up 4 bases; unmatched junction bases: 4. This CDR3 reads CASSSPGQGANVLTF. The CDR3 region has the DNA TGTGCCAGCAGTTCTCCGGGACAGGGGGCCAACGTCCTGACTTTC.

This chain connects TRBV5-6 to TRBJ1-2; TRBD1 might be the D (6 bases). This CDR3 has 13 residues. Between the trimmed V and J ends, which lost 2 bases and 6 bases, there was a span of 11 bases. Germline values: CDR1 SGHDT, CDR2 YYEEEE. CDR3 nucleotides: TGTGCCAGCAGCTTTACCCACAGGGATGGCTACACCTTC. It is translated as CASSFTHRDGYTF.

This chain links TRBV5-1 with TRBJ2-7; D may be TRBD2 (5 bases). V was cut by 0 bases and J by 7 bases, with 8 bases left in between. Germline CDR1 reads SGHRS; CDR2 reads YFSETQ. The CDR3 totals 12 residues. The CDR3 DNA follows: TGCGCCAGCAGCTTGGCCGGGAATGAGCAGTACTTC. Translation: CASSLAGNEQYF.

This chain's CDR3 is CASSLGQGEQETQYF. The CDR3 bases are TGTGCCAGCAGCTTAGGACAGGGGGAACAAGAGACCCAGTACTTC. J is TRBJ2-5 and V is TRBV5-8, with TRBD1 matching 10 bases. The V gene's germline CDR1 is SGHTS and CDR2 YDEGEE. The CDR3 length is 15 residues. Germline trimming cut 2 bases from V and 2 bases from J; bases unmatched to any gene: 3.

The chain links TRBV6-5 to TRBJ1-2, with D possibly TRBD1 on 6 matching bases. V lost 5 bases and J 8 bases, leaving 15 bases between the germline ends. This CDR3 has 13 amino acids. CDR1 is MNHEY, CDR2 SVGAGI, per germline. CDR3 sequence reads: CASSPTRGRGYTF. CDR3 sequence (DNA): TGTGCCAGCAGTCCCACCAGGGGCCGAGGCTACACCTTC.

The V gene is TRBV19, the J gene TRBJ2-1, with D tentatively TRBD2 (6 bases). This CDR3 has 14 amino acids. Germline V gene sequence: CDR1 LNHDA, CDR2 SQIVND (reference sequence). V was shortened by 7 bases and J by 1 base, with 11 bases between the two germline ends. The CDR3 DNA is TGTGCCAGTAAAGGGCGGGATTCCTACAATGAGCAGTTCTTC. Amino acid sequence: CASKGRDSYNEQFF.

V gene TRBV19 combines with J gene TRBJ1-2; 8 nucleotides line up with TRBD1. The CDR3 loop spans 16 amino acids. Germline CDR1 is LNHDA and CDR2 is SQIVND (reference sequence). Germline trimming cut 7 bases from V and 3 bases from J; bases unmatched to any gene: 13. The CDR3 DNA is TGTGCCAGTACCGTGGAACTGACAGGGGCGGACTATGGCTACACCTTC. Residues: CASTVELTGADYGYTF.

V is TRBV11-3 and J is TRBJ2-5; D possibly corresponds to TRBD1 (7 bases). CDR1 SGHNT and CDR2 YENEEA come from the germline V gene. V lost 5 bases, J lost 3 bases, and 10 bases lay in between. The CDR3 totals 13 residues. CDR3 bases: TGTGCCAGCAGCGGCGGGACAGAAGAGACCCAGTACTTC. Protein sequence: CASSGGTEETQYF. Filled out from reference TRBV11-3 and TRBJ2-5, the complete variable domain reads EAGVVQSPRYKIIEKKQPVAFWCNPISGHNTLYWYLQNLGQGPELLIRYENEEAVDDSQLPKDRFSAERLKGVDSTLKIQPAELGDSAVYLCASSGGTEETQYFGPGTRLLVL.

V gene TRBV7-9 combines with J gene TRBJ1-2, with D possibly being TRBD1 (5 bases). CDR1 is SEHNR and CDR2 is FQNEAQ in the germline V gene (reference sequence). Trimming took 8 bases from V and 3 from J, leaving 7 bases between them. The CDR3 contains 11 residues. In DNA, the CDR3 is TGTGCCAGCGGGGCAGACTATGGCTACACCTTC. This translates into CASGADYGYTF.

In this sample, this clone turned up a few times. The chain is built from TRBV6-5 and TRBJ1-1; D gene uncertain. The CDR3 extends over 14 amino acids. Germline lookup yields CDR1 MNHEY and CDR2 SVGAGI. V lost 8 bases to trimming and J lost 0 bases, with 13 bases between them. CDR3 bases: TGTGCCAGCTTAAACCCTAATATGAACACTGAAGCTTTCTTT. It translates to CASLNPNMNTEAFF.

The V and J genes are TRBV15 and TRBJ1-2; possibly TRBD1 for D (6 bases). CDR3 size: 14 residues. Trimming removed 0 bases at V and 8 bases at J, with 13 bases between. CDR1 is LNHNV and CDR2 is YYDKDF in the germline V gene (reference sequence). The CDR3 sequence is CATSRDVTGGGYTF. DNA for the CDR3: TGTGCCACCAGCAGAGATGTGACAGGCGGGGGCTACACCTTC.

This chain connects TRBV6-1 to TRBJ2-2; TRBD2 might be the D (6 bases). The germline V and J ends were trimmed by 0 bases and 3 bases, with 8 bases remaining between them. The CDR3 runs to 15 residues. Germline values: CDR1 MNHNS, CDR2 SASEGT. DNA of the CDR3: TGTGCCAGCAGTGAAGCGGAGGGCTACACCGGGGAGCTGTTTTTT. Its translation is CASSEAEGYTGELFF.

The rearrangement links TRBV19 to TRBJ2-7; 7 nucleotides align to TRBD1. The CDR3 runs to 14 residues. J lost 4 bases, V lost 3 bases, and 6 bases had no gene match. Germline CDR1 and CDR2: LNHDA and SQIVND (reference sequence). The CDR3 loop is CASSIRTGTYEQYF. The CDR3 region has the DNA TGTGCCAGTAGTATCCGGACAGGTACTTACGAGCAGTACTTC.

The V call is TRBV6-5, the J call TRBJ1-2; TRBD1 matches 9 bases. This CDR3 comprises 14 residues. J lost 8 bases, V lost 2 bases, and 6 bases had no gene match. CDR1 is MNHEY, CDR2 SVGAGI, per germline. This CDR3 reads CASSYDGTGSGYTF. Here the CDR3 DNA reads TGTGCCAGCAGTTACGATGGGACAGGGAGCGGCTACACCTTC.

The chain carries TRBV6-2 or TRBV6-3 and TRBJ2-3; 12 bases match TRBD2. Germline V gene lookup returns CDR1 MNHEY and CDR2 SVGEGT. Trimming took 4 bases from V and 1 from J; bases not matched to a gene: 3. This CDR3 is 16 amino acids long. CDR3 amino acids: CASSSRLAGGTDTQYF. CDR3 nucleotides: TGTGCCAGCAGTTCCAGACTAGCGGGAGGCACAGATACGCAGTATTTT.

The CDR3 region has the DNA TGCGCCAGCAGCTGGGGACAGGGGCAGCCCCAGCATTTT. It specifies CASSWGQGQPQHF. The chain joins TRBV5-1 to TRBJ1-5, with 10 nucleotides matching TRBD1. This CDR3 is built from 13 residues. Germline-derived CDR1 and CDR2 are SGHRS and YFSETQ. The trim removed 3 bases at V and 7 bases at J, leaving 1 base unmatched.

The rearrangement links TRBV5-1 to TRBJ2-3, with D perhaps matching TRBD1 (5 bases). CDR3 length: 15 amino acids. V lost 2 bases and J lost 0, with 10 bases in between. Per the germline V gene, CDR1 is SGHRS and CDR2 is YFSETQ. The CDR3 sequence is CASSFKGSSTDTQYF. The CDR3 DNA follows: TGCGCCAGCAGCTTTAAGGGGTCTAGCACAGATACGCAGTATTTT. The full variable domain, its missing parts supplied by reference TRBV5-1 and TRBJ2-3, is KAGVTQTPRYLIKTRGQQVTLSCSPISGHRSVSWYQQTPGQGLQFLFEYFSETQRNKGNFPGRFSGRQFSNSRSEMNVSTLELGDSALYLCASSFKGSSTDTQYFGPGTRLTVL.

The gene calls are TRBV5-4 and TRBJ2-7; TRBD1 aligns across 10 bases. The CDR3 consists of 16 residues. V dropped 4 bases and J dropped 5; count of bases not matched to a gene: 12. Looked up from germline, CDR1 is SGHNT and CDR2 is YYREEE (reference sequence). The CDR3 nucleotides read TGTGCCAGCAGCGCCTCCGGGACAGGGGTCAGACACGAGCAGTACTTC. It encodes CASSASGTGVRHEQYF.

The V and J genes are TRBV19 and TRBJ1-2; D is unresolved. The CDR3 is made up of 14 amino acids. CDR1 and CDR2 from the germline V gene are LNHDA and SQIVND (reference sequence). V was trimmed by 0 bases and J by 4 bases, leaving 9 bases between them. The CDR3 loop reads CASSIDGQVYGYTF. The CDR3 nucleotides are TGTGCCAGTAGTATAGATGGGCAGGTCTATGGCTACACCTTC.

This clone was counted a single time. This CDR3 is CASSEYPGQTSGYTF. The CDR3 coding sequence is TGTGCCAGCAGTGAATATCCCGGACAGACAAGCGGCTACACCTTC. The chain carries TRBV2 and TRBJ1-2, with D perhaps TRBD1 (6 bases). Germline values: CDR1 SNHLY, CDR2 FYNNEI. The V end lost 2 bases, the J end lost 8 bases, and 18 bases lay between the germline ends. This CDR3 region has 15 residues.

The J gene is TRBJ2-3, the V gene TRBV10-3, with 7 nucleotides matching TRBD2. The junction had 6 bases not matched to a gene; V was cut back by 7 bases and J by 2 bases. Germline CDR1 is ENHRY and CDR2 is SYGVKD. The CDR3 totals 14 residues. The CDR3 is CAIMEGGITDTQYF. As DNA, the CDR3 is TGTGCCATCATGGAGGGAGGGATCACAGATACGCAGTATTTT.

The chain combines TRBV7-9 with TRBJ1-1; 9 bases are shared with TRBD1. CDR1 is SEHNR and CDR2 is FQNEAQ in the germline V gene (reference sequence). The CDR3 length is 16 residues. V was pared by 5 bases and J by 5 bases, with 12 bases of the junction left unmatched. The CDR3 loop reads CASSMGQGFSVTEAFF. CDR3 DNA: TGTGCCAGCAGCATGGGACAGGGCTTTTCGGTGACTGAAGCTTTCTTT.

The genes are TRBV19 and TRBJ1-1; D possibly corresponds to TRBD1 (6 bases). The CDR3 consists of 16 residues. Germline CDR1 LNHDA, CDR2 SQIVND (reference sequence). V was trimmed by 1 base and J by 0 bases, leaving 12 bases between them. CDR3 sequence (DNA): TGTGCCAGTAGTATAGTTTTTGGACAGATGAACACTGAAGCTTTCTTT. Translation: CASSIVFGQMNTEAFF.

V gene TRBV12-3 or TRBV12-4 combines with J gene TRBJ2-7; D is unresolved. CDR3 length: 13 amino acids. Trimming took 3 bases from V and 3 from J, leaving 9 bases between them. The CDR3 bases are TGTGCCAGCAGTTTGAGCTCTATCTACGAGCAGTACTTC. Residues: CASSLSSIYEQYF.

V usage is TRBV6-5 and J usage is TRBJ2-7, with D tentatively TRBD2 (7 bases). The CDR3 runs to 14 residues. The V and J ends lost 8 bases and 2 bases respectively, with 16 bases between them. Per the germline V gene, CDR1 is MNHEY and CDR2 is SVGAGI. DNA of the CDR3: TGTGCCAGCGGGGGGGGCGGGTCCACCTACGAGCAGTACTTC. Protein: CASGGGGSTYEQYF.

This chain links TRBV28 with TRBJ2-7, with 9 positions matching TRBD2. The CDR3 spans 17 residues. Germline CDR1 and CDR2: MDHEN and SYDVKM. The V and J ends lost 6 bases and 4 bases, in that order; junction bases with no gene match: 16. The CDR3: CASSPGGTSRRIYEQYF. Written as DNA, the CDR3 is TGTGCCAGCAGCCCGGGCGGGACTAGCAGGAGAATTTACGAGCAGTACTTC.

This clone was detected only a few times. The V call is TRBV19, the J call TRBJ1-5, with 7 bases identical to TRBD1. The CDR3 length is 16 residues. Germline V CDR1 and CDR2: LNHDA, SQIVND (reference sequence). J was trimmed by 5 bases and V by 4 bases; bases with no gene match: 11. This chain's CDR3 is CASSKNNAGGYQPQHF. CDR3 in DNA: TGTGCCAGTAGTAAGAACAACGCAGGGGGGTATCAGCCCCAGCATTTT.